The entry below describes one T cell receptor beta chain. The table came from immunoSEQ multiplex PCR; TCRdb's copy has only in-frame clones and leaves some out. The sample has some 16,000 clones, 70% to 90% seen once. The data were obtained in a study of OX40 agonist ivuxolimab in advanced cancers. CDR1 and CDR2 from the germline V gene are MNHEY and SMNVEV (reference sequence). The CDR3 runs to 17 residues. Unmatched junction bases numbered 15, after V lost 5 bases and J lost 5 bases. The chain carries TRBV27 and TRBJ2-1; 7 bases agree with TRBD2. This sequence was found in an adult with an advanced solid tumor such as melanoma, head and neck, liver or kidney cancer. The material was CD4+ or CD8+ T cells sorted from blood, obtained in a trial of the OX40 agonist ivuxolimab. The CDR3 sequence: CASSRSYRDYSNNEQFF. The CDR3, as DNA: TGTGCCAGCAGTCGATCGTACCGGGACTACTCAAACAATGAGCAGTTCTTC.